Listed below are T cell receptor beta chains from one sample, sequenced in a study of blood T cell repertoires in COVID-19. The protocol was immunoSEQ multiplex PCR, while the TCRdb copy is restricted to in-frame clones and leaves out a portion. Of about 120,000 clones listed, about 85% were seen once; the top ten hold 3.9%. The sample comprised peripheral blood. These receptors were collected from a man aged 60-69 years with acute or convalescent COVID-19. Both conserved end residues are part of each CDR3. The D gene is left open where the match is weak. Clone size, where shown, is once, few, many, or a class for clones that have expanded.

CDR3 protein: CASSGAGTSYEQYF; CDR3 DNA: TGTGCCAGCAGTGGAGCCGGGACAAGTTACGAGCAGTACTTC; D gene: NA; clone size: NA; J gene: TRBJ2-7; V gene: TRBV6-1
CDR3 protein: CATSASYLGEQYF; CDR3 DNA: TGTGCCACCAGTGCAAGCTACCTCGGCGAGCAGTACTTC; D gene: NA; clone size: NA; J gene: TRBJ2-7; V gene: TRBV24-1
CDR3 protein: CASSLSPAGGQETQYF; CDR3 DNA: TGTGCCAGCAGCTTATCTCCAGCGGGAGGGCAAGAGACCCAGTACTTC; D gene: TRBD2; clone size: NA; J gene: TRBJ2-5; V gene: TRBV7-3
CDR3 protein: CASSSAGTSGTTGELFF; CDR3 DNA: TGTGCCAGCAGCTCGGCCGGGACTAGCGGGACCACCGGGGAGCTGTTTTTT; D gene: TRBD2; clone size: NA; J gene: TRBJ2-2; V gene: TRBV5-5
CDR3 protein: CASSPSVDRSDEQYF; CDR3 DNA: TGTGCCAGCAGCCCTTCTGTGGACAGGAGCGACGAGCAGTACTTC; D gene: TRBD1; clone size: few; J gene: TRBJ2-7; V gene: TRBV5-4
CDR3 protein: CASSQGEEQFF; CDR3 DNA: TGTGCCAGCAGCCAAGGGGAGGAGCAGTTCTTC; D gene: NA; clone size: NA; J gene: TRBJ2-1; V gene: TRBV3-1/TRBV3-2
CDR3 protein: CASSASGQGETQYF; CDR3 DNA: TGTGCCAGCAGCGCCAGTGGACAGGGTGAGACCCAGTACTTC; D gene: TRBD1; clone size: NA; J gene: TRBJ2-5; V gene: TRBV9
CDR3 protein: CASSLKTSGSLNEQFF; CDR3 DNA: TGTGCCAGCAGCTTAAAGACTAGCGGGAGTCTGAATGAGCAGTTCTTC; D gene: TRBD2; clone size: NA; J gene: TRBJ2-1; V gene: TRBV7-9
CDR3 protein: CASRTGTGGGQPQHF; CDR3 DNA: TGTGCCAGCAGGACCGGGACAGGGGGAGGTCAGCCCCAGCATTTT; D gene: TRBD1; clone size: NA; J gene: TRBJ1-5; V gene: TRBV6-5
CDR3 protein: CASRTGQFYNSPLHF; CDR3 DNA: TGTGCCAGCAGGACGGGACAGTTCTATAATTCACCCCTCCACTTT; D gene: TRBD1; clone size: NA; J gene: TRBJ1-6; V gene: TRBV28
CDR3 protein: CARNGGEVNHSYEQYF; CDR3 DNA: TGTGCCAGAAATGGAGGGGAGGTTAACCACTCCTACGAGCAGTACTTC; D gene: NA; clone size: NA; J gene: TRBJ2-7; V gene: TRBV7-8
CDR3 protein: CASLDEQYF; CDR3 DNA: TGTGCCAGCTTAGACGAGCAGTACTTC; D gene: NA; clone size: NA; J gene: TRBJ2-7; V gene: TRBV21-1
CDR3 protein: CASSYSSGVGNEQFF; CDR3 DNA: TGTGCCAGCAGTTACTCCAGCGGAGTGGGTAATGAGCAGTTCTTC; D gene: NA; clone size: NA; J gene: TRBJ2-1; V gene: TRBV6-5
CDR3 protein: CASSPGQYGYTF; CDR3 DNA: TGTGCCAGCAGCCCGGGACAGTATGGCTACACCTTC; D gene: TRBD1; clone size: NA; J gene: TRBJ1-2; V gene: TRBV3-1/TRBV3-2
CDR3 protein: CASSYEPGQGYGYTF; CDR3 DNA: TGTGCCAGCAGTTATGAACCGGGACAGGGGTATGGCTACACCTTC; D gene: TRBD1; clone size: NA; J gene: TRBJ1-2; V gene: TRBV6-6
CDR3 protein: CASSPLRGLSVEQYF; CDR3 DNA: TGTGCCAGCAGCCCCCTGAGGGGGTTGTCCGTAGAGCAGTACTTC; D gene: NA; clone size: NA; J gene: TRBJ2-7; V gene: TRBV6-5
CDR3 protein: CASSPGEGSPSQETQYF; CDR3 DNA: TGTGCCAGCAGCCCTGGGGAAGGGAGCCCGAGTCAAGAGACCCAGTACTTC; D gene: NA; clone size: once; J gene: TRBJ2-5; V gene: TRBV7-9
CDR3 protein: CASSEDRGGNEQFF; CDR3 DNA: TGTGCCAGCAGCGAGGACAGGGGGGGTAATGAGCAGTTCTTC; D gene: TRBD1; clone size: NA; J gene: TRBJ2-1; V gene: TRBV7-2
CDR3 protein: CATSDPGLARTGELFF; CDR3 DNA: TGTGCCACCAGTGACCCTGGACTAGCGAGGACCGGGGAGCTGTTTTTT; D gene: TRBD2; clone size: NA; J gene: TRBJ2-2; V gene: TRBV24-1
CDR3 protein: CASASWGQSNYGYTF; CDR3 DNA: TGTGCCAGCGCGTCCTGGGGACAGTCCAACTATGGCTACACCTTC; D gene: TRBD1; clone size: NA; J gene: TRBJ1-2; V gene: TRBV27
CDR3 protein: CASSLNPAGAFGEQFF; CDR3 DNA: TGTGCCAGCAGCTTGAACCCCGCGGGAGCCTTTGGTGAGCAGTTCTTC; D gene: TRBD2; clone size: NA; J gene: TRBJ2-1; V gene: TRBV7-7
CDR3 protein: CASSPGTSGDYGYTF; CDR3 DNA: TGCGCCAGCAGCCCCGGGACATCAGGAGACTATGGCTACACCTTC; D gene: NA; clone size: few; J gene: TRBJ1-2; V gene: TRBV5-1
CDR3 protein: CASSPGQNNEQFF; CDR3 DNA: TGCGCCAGCAGTCCCGGACAGAACAATGAGCAGTTCTTC; D gene: NA; clone size: NA; J gene: TRBJ2-1; V gene: TRBV23-1
CDR3 protein: CASSLILAGGQVYEQYF; CDR3 DNA: TGTGCCAGCAGTTTAATCCTAGCGGGAGGGCAAGTCTACGAGCAGTACTTC; D gene: TRBD2; clone size: NA; J gene: TRBJ2-7; V gene: TRBV28
CDR3 protein: CASSIETNQPQHF; CDR3 DNA: TGTGCCAGTAGTATAGAGACAAATCAGCCCCAGCATTTT; D gene: NA; clone size: NA; J gene: TRBJ1-5; V gene: TRBV19
CDR3 protein: CAGEWGTSSKLFF; CDR3 DNA: TGTGCCGGGGAGTGGGGCACTAGCTCAAAACTGTTTTTT; D gene: NA; clone size: once; J gene: TRBJ1-4; V gene: TRBV6-5
CDR3 protein: CASGRPGDTEAFF; CDR3 DNA: TGTGCCAGCGGGAGGCCCGGTGACACTGAAGCTTTCTTT; D gene: NA; clone size: NA; J gene: TRBJ1-1; V gene: TRBV9
CDR3 protein: CASSTLGDRSLAFF; CDR3 DNA: TGTGCCAGCAGTACCCTTGGGGACAGATCATTAGCTTTCTTT; D gene: TRBD1; clone size: NA; J gene: TRBJ1-1; V gene: TRBV28
CDR3 protein: CASIGAGGVNEQFF; CDR3 DNA: TGTGCCAGCATTGGGGCGGGAGGAGTAAATGAGCAGTTCTTC; D gene: TRBD2; clone size: NA; J gene: TRBJ2-1; V gene: TRBV28
CDR3 protein: CASSTRQGALYEQYF; CDR3 DNA: TGTGCCAGCAGTACCCGACAGGGGGCCCTCTACGAGCAGTACTTC; D gene: TRBD1; clone size: NA; J gene: TRBJ2-7; V gene: TRBV6-2/TRBV6-3
CDR3 protein: CASSLGVGWRERGNEQFF; CDR3 DNA: TGTGCCAGCAGCTTGGGTGTTGGGTGGCGGGAGCGCGGGAATGAGCAGTTCTTC; D gene: TRBD2; clone size: few; J gene: TRBJ2-1; V gene: TRBV5-4
CDR3 protein: CATSPSGSIGELFF; CDR3 DNA: TGTGCCACCAGTCCTAGCGGGAGTATCGGGGAGCTGTTTTTT; D gene: TRBD2; clone size: NA; J gene: TRBJ2-2; V gene: TRBV15
CDR3 protein: CASSFLPGETQYF; CDR3 DNA: TGTGCCAGCAGTTTTCTACCGGGGGAGACCCAGTACTTC; D gene: NA; clone size: NA; J gene: TRBJ2-5; V gene: TRBV5-4
CDR3 protein: CASSPGGGDYGYTF; CDR3 DNA: TGTGCCAGCAGCCCCGGTGGGGGGGACTATGGCTACACCTTC; D gene: NA; clone size: NA; J gene: TRBJ1-2; V gene: TRBV7-6
CDR3 protein: CASSLRDTQYF; CDR3 DNA: TGTGCCAGCAGTTTACGGGATACGCAGTATTTT; D gene: NA; clone size: NA; J gene: TRBJ2-3; V gene: TRBV28
CDR3 protein: CASRTGAMNTEAFF; CDR3 DNA: TGTGCCAGCAGGACAGGGGCGATGAACACTGAAGCTTTCTTT; D gene: TRBD1; clone size: NA; J gene: TRBJ1-1; V gene: TRBV28
CDR3 protein: CSVGEGGSRSGYTF; CDR3 DNA: TGCAGCGTGGGCGAAGGCGGATCGAGGTCTGGCTACACCTTC; D gene: NA; clone size: NA; J gene: TRBJ1-2; V gene: TRBV29-1
CDR3 protein: CASSGQGGSYEQYF; CDR3 DNA: TGTGCCAGTAGCGGACAGGGGGGATCTTACGAGCAGTACTTC; D gene: TRBD1; clone size: NA; J gene: TRBJ2-7; V gene: TRBV19
CDR3 protein: CASSEARGLNYGYTF; CDR3 DNA: TGTGCCAGCAGTGAAGCGCGGGGGCTTAACTATGGCTACACCTTC; D gene: NA; clone size: NA; J gene: TRBJ1-2; V gene: TRBV2
CDR3 protein: CASSDRASGSGEQYF; CDR3 DNA: TGTGCCAGCAGTGACCGAGCTAGCGGGAGTGGCGAGCAGTACTTC; D gene: TRBD2; clone size: once; J gene: TRBJ2-7; V gene: TRBV6-4
CDR3 protein: CASSRGAISTDTQYF; CDR3 DNA: TGTGCCAGCAGCCGGGGGGCTATCAGCACAGATACGCAGTATTTT; D gene: NA; clone size: NA; J gene: TRBJ2-3; V gene: TRBV2